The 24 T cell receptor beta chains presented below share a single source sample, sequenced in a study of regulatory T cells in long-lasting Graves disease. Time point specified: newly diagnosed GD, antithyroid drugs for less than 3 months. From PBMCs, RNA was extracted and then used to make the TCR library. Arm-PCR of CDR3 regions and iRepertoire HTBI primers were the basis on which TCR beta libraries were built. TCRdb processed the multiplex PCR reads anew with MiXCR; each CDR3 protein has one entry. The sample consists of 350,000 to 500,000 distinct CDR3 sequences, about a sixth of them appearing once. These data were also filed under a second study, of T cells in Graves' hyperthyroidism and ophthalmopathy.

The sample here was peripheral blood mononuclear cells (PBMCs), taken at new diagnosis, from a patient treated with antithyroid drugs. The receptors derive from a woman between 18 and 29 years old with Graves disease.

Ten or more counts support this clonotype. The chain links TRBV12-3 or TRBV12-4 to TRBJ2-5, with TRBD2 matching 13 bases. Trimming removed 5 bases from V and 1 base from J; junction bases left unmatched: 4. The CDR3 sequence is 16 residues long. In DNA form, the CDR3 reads TGTGCCAGCAGTCCTTGGACTAGCGGGAGCCAAGAGACCCAGTACTTC. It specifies CASSPWTSGSQETQYF.

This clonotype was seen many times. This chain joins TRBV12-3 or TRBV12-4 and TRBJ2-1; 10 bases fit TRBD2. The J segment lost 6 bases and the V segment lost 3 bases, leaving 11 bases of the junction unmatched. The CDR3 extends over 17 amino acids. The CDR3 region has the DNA TGTGCCAGCAGTTTTTTGGCTAGCGGGAGCTATGGCAATGAGCAGTTCTTC. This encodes CASSFLASGSYGNEQFF.

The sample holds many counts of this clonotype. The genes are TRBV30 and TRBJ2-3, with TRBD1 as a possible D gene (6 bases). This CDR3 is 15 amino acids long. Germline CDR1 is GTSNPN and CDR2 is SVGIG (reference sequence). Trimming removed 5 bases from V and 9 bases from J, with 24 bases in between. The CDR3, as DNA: TGTGCCTGGGATGAAGACGTACCGGGACACTCGACGCAGTATTTT. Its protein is CAWDEDVPGHSTQYF. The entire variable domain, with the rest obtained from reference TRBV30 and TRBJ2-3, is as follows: SQTIHQWPATLVQPVGSPLSLECTVEGTSNPNLYWYRQAAGRGLQLLFYSVGIGQISSEVPQNLSASRPQDRQFILSSKKLLLSDSGFYLCAWDEDVPGHSTQYFGPGTRLTVL.

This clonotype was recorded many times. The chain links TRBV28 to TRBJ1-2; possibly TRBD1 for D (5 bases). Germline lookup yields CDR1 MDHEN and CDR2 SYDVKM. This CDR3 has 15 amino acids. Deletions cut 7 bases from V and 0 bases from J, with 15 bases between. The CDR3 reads CASTLMTEPNYGYTF. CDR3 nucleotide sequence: TGTGCCAGCACCCTGATGACAGAACCTAACTATGGCTACACCTTC.

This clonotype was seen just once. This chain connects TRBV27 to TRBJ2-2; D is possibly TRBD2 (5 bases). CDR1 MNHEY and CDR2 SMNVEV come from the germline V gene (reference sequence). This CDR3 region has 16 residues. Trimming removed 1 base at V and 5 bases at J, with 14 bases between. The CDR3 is CASSLYFGVGTGELFF. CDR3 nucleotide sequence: TGTGCCAGCAGTTTATATTTCGGGGTCGGGACCGGGGAGCTGTTTTTT.

The DNA for the CDR3 is TGCGCCAGCAGCTTGAGGGGGGATGGGGAAAAACTGTTTTTT. Translation: CASSLRGDGEKLFF. V and J are TRBV5-1 and TRBJ1-4; TRBD1 is a possible D gene (6 bases). This CDR3 region has 14 residues. V was shortened by 1 base and J by 8 bases, with 12 bases between the two germline ends. Looked up from germline, CDR1 is SGHRS and CDR2 is YFSETQ.

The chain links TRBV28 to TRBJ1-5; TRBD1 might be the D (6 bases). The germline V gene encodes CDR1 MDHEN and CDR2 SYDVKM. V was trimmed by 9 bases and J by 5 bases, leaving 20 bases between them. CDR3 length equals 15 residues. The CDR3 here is CASGQPQYRDQPQHF. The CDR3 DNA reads TGTGCCAGTGGACAGCCCCAATATAGGGATCAGCCCCAGCATTTT. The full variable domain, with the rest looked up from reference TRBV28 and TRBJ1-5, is DVKVTQSSRYLVKRTGEKVFLECVQDMDHENMFWYRQDPGLGLRLIYFSYDVKMKEKGDIPEGYSVSREKKERFSLILESASTNQTSMYLCASGQPQYRDQPQHFGDGTRLSIL.

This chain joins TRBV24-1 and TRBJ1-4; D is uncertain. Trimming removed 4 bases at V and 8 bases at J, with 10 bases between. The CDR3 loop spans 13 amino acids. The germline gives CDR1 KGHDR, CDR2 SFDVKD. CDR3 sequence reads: CATSDSGLEKLFF. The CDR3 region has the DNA TGTGCCACCAGTGACAGCGGACTCGAAAAACTGTTTTTT.

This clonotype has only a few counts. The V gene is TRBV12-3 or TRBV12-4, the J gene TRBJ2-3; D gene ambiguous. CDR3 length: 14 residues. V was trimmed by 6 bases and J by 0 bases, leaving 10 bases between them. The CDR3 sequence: CASRMTPSTDTQYF. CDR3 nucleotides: TGTGCCAGCAGAATGACACCTAGCACAGATACGCAGTATTTT.

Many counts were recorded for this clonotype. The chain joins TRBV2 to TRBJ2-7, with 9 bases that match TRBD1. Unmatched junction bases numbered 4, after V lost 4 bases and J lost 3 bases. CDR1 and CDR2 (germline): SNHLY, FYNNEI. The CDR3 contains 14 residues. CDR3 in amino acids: CASSVDRGSYEQYF. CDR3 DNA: TGTGCCAGCAGTGTAGACAGGGGGAGCTACGAGCAGTACTTC.

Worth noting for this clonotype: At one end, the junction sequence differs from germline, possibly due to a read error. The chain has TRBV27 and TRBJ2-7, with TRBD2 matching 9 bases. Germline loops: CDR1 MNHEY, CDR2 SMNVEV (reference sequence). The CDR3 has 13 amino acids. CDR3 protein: CASSTPPGLAQEF. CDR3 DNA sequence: TGTGCCAGCAGTACGCCACCGGGACTAGCCCAGGAATTC.

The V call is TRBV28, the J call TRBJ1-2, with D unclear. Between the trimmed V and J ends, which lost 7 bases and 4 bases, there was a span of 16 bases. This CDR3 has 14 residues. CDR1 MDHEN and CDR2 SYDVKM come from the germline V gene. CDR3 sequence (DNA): TGTGCCAGCACTATAGGGCGACCCCCCTATGGCTACACCTTC. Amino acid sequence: CASTIGRPPYGYTF.

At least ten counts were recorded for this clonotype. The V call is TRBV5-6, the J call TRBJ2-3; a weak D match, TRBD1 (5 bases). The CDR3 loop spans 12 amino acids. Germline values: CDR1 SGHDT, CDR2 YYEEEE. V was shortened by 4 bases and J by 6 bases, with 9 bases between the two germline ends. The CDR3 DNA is TGTGCCAGCAGCCCCAGGGTGGATACGCAGTATTTT. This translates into CASSPRVDTQYF.

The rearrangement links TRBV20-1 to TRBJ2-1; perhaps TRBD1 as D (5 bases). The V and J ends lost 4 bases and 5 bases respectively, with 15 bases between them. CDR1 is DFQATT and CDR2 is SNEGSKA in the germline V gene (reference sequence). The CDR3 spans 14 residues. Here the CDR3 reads CSAIALIGDNEQFF. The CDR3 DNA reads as TGCAGTGCTATCGCATTAATAGGGGACAATGAGCAGTTCTTC.

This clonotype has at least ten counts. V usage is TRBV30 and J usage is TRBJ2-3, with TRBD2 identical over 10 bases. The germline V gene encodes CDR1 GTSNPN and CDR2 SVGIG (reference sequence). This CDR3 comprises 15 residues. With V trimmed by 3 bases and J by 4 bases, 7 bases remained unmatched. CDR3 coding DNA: TGTGCCTGGAGCGTACTAGCGGGACACGCAGATACGCAGTATTTT. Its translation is CAWSVLAGHADTQYF. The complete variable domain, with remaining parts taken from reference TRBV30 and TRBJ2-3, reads SQTIHQWPATLVQPVGSPLSLECTVEGTSNPNLYWYRQAAGRGLQLLFYSVGIGQISSEVPQNLSASRPQDRQFILSSKKLLLSDSGFYLCAWSVLAGHADTQYFGPGTRLTVL.

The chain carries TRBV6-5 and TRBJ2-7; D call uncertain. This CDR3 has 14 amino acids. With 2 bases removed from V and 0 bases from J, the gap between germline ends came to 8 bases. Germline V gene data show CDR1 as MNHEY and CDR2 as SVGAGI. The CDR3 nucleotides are TGTGCCAGCAGTTACAATCGGCCCTCCTACGAGCAGTACTTC. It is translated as CASSYNRPSYEQYF.

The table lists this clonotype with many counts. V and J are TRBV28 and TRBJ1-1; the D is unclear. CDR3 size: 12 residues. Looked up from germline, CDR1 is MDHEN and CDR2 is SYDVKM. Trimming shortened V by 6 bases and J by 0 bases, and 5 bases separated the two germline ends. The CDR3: CASRSVNTEAFF. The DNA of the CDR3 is TGTGCCAGCAGGTCAGTGAACACTGAAGCTTTCTTT.

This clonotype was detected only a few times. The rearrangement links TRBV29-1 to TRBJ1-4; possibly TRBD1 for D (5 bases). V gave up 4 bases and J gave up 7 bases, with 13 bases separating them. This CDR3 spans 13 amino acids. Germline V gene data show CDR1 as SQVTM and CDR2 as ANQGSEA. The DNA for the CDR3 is TGCAGCGTTGTTACTCCCGGGGCTGAAAAACTGTTTTTT. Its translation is CSVVTPGAEKLFF. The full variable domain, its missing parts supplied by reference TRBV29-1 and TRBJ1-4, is SAVISQKPSRDICQRGTSLTIQCQVDSQVTMMFWYRQQPGQSLTLIATANQGSEATYESGFVIDKFPISRPNLTFSTLTVSNMSPEDSSIYLCSVVTPGAEKLFFGSGTQLSVL.

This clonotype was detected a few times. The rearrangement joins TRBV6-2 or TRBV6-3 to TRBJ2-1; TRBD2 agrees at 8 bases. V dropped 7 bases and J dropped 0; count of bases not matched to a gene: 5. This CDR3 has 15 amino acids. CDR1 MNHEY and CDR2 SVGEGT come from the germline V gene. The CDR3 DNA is TGTGCCAGCACCCTGAGCGGGAGCTCCTACAATGAGCAGTTCTTC. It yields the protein CASTLSGSSYNEQFF.

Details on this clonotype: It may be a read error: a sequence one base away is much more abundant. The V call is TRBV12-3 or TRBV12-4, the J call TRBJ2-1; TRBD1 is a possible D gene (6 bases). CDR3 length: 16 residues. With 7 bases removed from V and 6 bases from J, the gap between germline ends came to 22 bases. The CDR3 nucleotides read TGTGCCAGCAACACCCCTTGGGACACCCGGTCCAATGAGCAGTTCTTC. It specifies CASNTPWDTRSNEQFF.

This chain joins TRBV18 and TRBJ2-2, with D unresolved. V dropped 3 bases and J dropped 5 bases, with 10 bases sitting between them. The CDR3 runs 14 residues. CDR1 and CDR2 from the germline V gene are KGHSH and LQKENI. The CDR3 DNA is TGTGCCAGCTCACCCACTTTGGATACCGGGGAGCTGTTTTTT. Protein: CASSPTLDTGELFF.

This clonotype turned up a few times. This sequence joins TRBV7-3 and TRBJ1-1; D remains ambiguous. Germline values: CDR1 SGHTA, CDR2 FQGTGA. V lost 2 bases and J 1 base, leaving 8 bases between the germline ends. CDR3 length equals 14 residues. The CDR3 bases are TGTGCCAGCAGCTTACTGCCAGAGAACACTGAAGCTTTCTTT. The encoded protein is CASSLLPENTEAFF.

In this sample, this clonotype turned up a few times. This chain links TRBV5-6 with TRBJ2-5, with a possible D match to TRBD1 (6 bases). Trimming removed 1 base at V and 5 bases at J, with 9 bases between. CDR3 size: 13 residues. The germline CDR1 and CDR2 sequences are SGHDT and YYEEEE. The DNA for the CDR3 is TGTGCCAGCAGCTTGCCTCAGGGGGAGACCCAGTACTTC. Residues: CASSLPQGETQYF.

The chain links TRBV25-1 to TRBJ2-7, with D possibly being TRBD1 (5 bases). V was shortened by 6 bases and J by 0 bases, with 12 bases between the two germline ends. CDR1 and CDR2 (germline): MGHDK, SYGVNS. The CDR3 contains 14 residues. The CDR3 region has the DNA TGTGCCAGCAGCGACCAGGGTTTCTCCTACGAGCAGTACTTC. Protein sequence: CASSDQGFSYEQYF.